This TCR beta chain came from a study of cytomegalovirus exposure and HLA in healthy donors. The overall study: The same platform used for the 650 to 700 first-cohort repertoires was also used for the 90 to 150 validation repertoires, as a later analysis reported.

Regarding this clone: As yet, its antigen is unknown.

This CDR3 spans 15 amino acids. Trimming removed 5 bases from V and 0 bases from J; junction bases left unmatched: 4. Per the germline V gene, CDR1 is LNHDA and CDR2 is SQIVND (reference sequence). Sequencing was performed with immunoSEQ multiplex PCR; in TCRdb, only in-frame clones are kept and a portion is missing. Here the sample spans 150,000 to 200,000 clones, about 90% being singletons. Points from the study as a whole: It was reportedly the case that the classifier diagnosed cytomegalovirus status with high specificity and sensitivity. The dataset shows that most TCR sequences were rare, while some public TCRs occurred in many donors. Altogether, 164 TCR beta chains were recorded as cytomegalovirus-associated.

The rearrangement joins TRBV19 to TRBJ1-3; 7 nucleotides line up with TRBD1. The sequencing input was PBMCs. This receptor was taken from a woman under 30 in good health and CMV-seropositive. The CDR3 DNA sequence: TGTGCCAGTAGTTCGGACAGGTACTCTGGAAACACCATATATTTT. This sequence encodes CASSSDRYSGNTIYF.